This T cell receptor (beta chain) was sequenced in a study of Ad26.COV2.S vaccination and SARS-CoV-2 variants. Turning to the study itself: Donor allocation was to the COV1001 Ad26.COV2.S trial arm. By the intramuscular route, Ad26.COV2.S was given once, or twice 56 days apart. The study's findings and limits: Possible underestimation of total T cell responses by the TCR breadth and depth analyses was noted.

Points on this clone: What it binds is unknown.

Data came from immunoSEQ multiplex PCR; TCRdb stores just in-frame clones and leaves some out. The sample lists around 450,000 clones, about 89% occurring once. Treatment given: 19 received Ad26.COV2.S at low or high dose, single or two shots; about 5 received placebo; per-sample allocation not given. Sampling was performed 63 days after the first vaccine or placebo injection. This Boston cohort included adults aged 18-55 years. Here the sequenced sample was peripheral blood, taken in a trial of Ad26.COV2.S vaccine versus placebo. This receptor was identified in a person between 18 and 65 years old who received the Ad26.COV2.S COVID-19 vaccine or a placebo.

The CDR3 protein is CAWSRGYRNEQFF. CDR3 bases: TGTGCCTGGAGTAGGGGGTATCGCAATGAGCAGTTCTTC. This rearrangement joins TRBV30 to TRBJ2-1; D is perhaps TRBD1 (6 bases). Germline CDR1 reads GTSNPN; CDR2 reads SVGIG (reference sequence). The V and J ends lost 2 bases and 6 bases respectively, with 11 bases between them. This CDR3 comprises 13 residues.